This T cell receptor (beta chain) was found in a study of blood T cells in healthy people across ages. Study-level information: There was about one barcoded beta molecule captured by template switching per two T cells.

Every participating donor contributed roughly 9.6 milliliters of peripheral blood through a draw. Overall study findings and caveats: Total diversity from one million sequenced T cells was likely underestimated. Per million T cells, TCR beta diversity dropped about linearly as age rose.

A word on this clonotype: Its matching antigen is unknown.

The use of a sample-barcoded 5' primer and a J-beta primer mix characterized a second PCR of about 6 to 11 cycles. From the 5' RACE reads, TCRdb called clonotypes with MiXCR, one entry per CDR3 protein. In the table there are about 2 million distinct CDR3 sequences, about 50% of which are singletons. V dropped 1 base and J dropped 10 bases, with 11 bases sitting between them. The germline V gene has CDR1 LNHDA and CDR2 SQIVND (reference sequence). The CDR3 runs to 14 residues. V is TRBV19 and J is TRBJ1-6; D is unclear. The source material was blood. The receptor comes from a woman between 40 and 50 years old in good health. The CDR3 region is CASSIGETSSPLHF. The CDR3 coding sequence is TGTGCCAGTAGTATAGGGGAAACTTCATCACCCCTCCACTTT.